What follows are 32 T cell receptor beta chains derived from one specimen sequenced in a study of cytomegalovirus exposure and HLA in healthy donors. The PCR made use of 60 Vbeta and 13 Jbeta primers. Profiled with immunoSEQ multiplex PCR; TCRdb holds only in-frame clones, not every one. The repertoire holds about 94,000 clones, with around 82% as singletons. Input material: PBMCs. The receptors stem from a woman aged 55-70 years in good health and CMV-seronegative.

This chain links TRBV19 with TRBJ2-3, with D perhaps TRBD2 (5 bases). V dropped 7 bases and J dropped 3 bases, with 17 bases sitting between them. This CDR3 has 15 residues. The germline CDR1 and CDR2 sequences are LNHDA and SQIVND (reference sequence). CDR3 bases: TGTGCCAGTACCGAGAGGGCTAGATGGACAGATACGCAGTATTTT. It translates to CASTERARWTDTQYF.

V is TRBV7-6 and J is TRBJ2-3; D may be TRBD1 (6 bases). CDR1 SGHVS and CDR2 FNYEAQ come from the germline V gene. V lost 5 bases, J lost 9 bases, and 15 bases lay in between. The CDR3 contains 13 residues. CDR3 protein: CASSLGQFGTQYF. In DNA form, the CDR3 reads TGTGCCAGCAGCCTTGGACAGTTCGGCACGCAGTATTTT.

The chain carries TRBV29-1 and TRBJ2-1; 9 bases fit TRBD2. Trimming at V came to 8 bases and at J to 9 bases, leaving 17 bases not matched to a gene. The germline V gene encodes CDR1 SQVTM and CDR2 ANQGSEA. The CDR3 covers 15 residues. In nucleotides, the CDR3 is TGCAGCCACAGGGTGGGTAGCGGGGGTTTTGGTGAGCAGTTCTTC. As protein: CSHRVGSGGFGEQFF.

The V gene is TRBV19, the J gene TRBJ1-4; TRBD1 matches at 7 bases. The J segment lost 5 bases and the V segment lost 5 bases, leaving 5 bases of the junction unmatched. This CDR3 is built from 14 residues. Germline V lookup: CDR1 LNHDA, CDR2 SQIVND (reference sequence). The CDR3 nucleotides are TGTGCCAGTAGTCAGGGACAGCTCAATGAAAAACTGTTTTTT. This sequence encodes CASSQGQLNEKLFF.

The chain employs TRBV25-1 and TRBJ2-5; TRBD1 agrees at 8 bases. The V gene's germline CDR1 is MGHDK and CDR2 SYGVNS. The CDR3 has 13 residues. V shed 6 bases, J shed 3 bases, and the junction held 3 bases outside the gene matches. For the CDR3, the DNA is TGTGCCAGCAGAAAGACAGGGGAAGAGACCCAGTACTTC. This sequence encodes CASRKTGEETQYF.

This clone was seen more than once but under ten times. The V gene is TRBV30, the J gene TRBJ2-7; the D gene is possibly TRBD1 (6 bases). Germline CDR1 reads GTSNPN; CDR2 reads SVGIG (reference sequence). V lost 2 bases to trimming and J lost 6 bases, with 8 bases between them. The CDR3 length is 11 residues. The CDR3 loop is CAWSRGTEQYF. The CDR3 region has the DNA TGTGCCTGGAGTAGGGGGACCGAGCAGTACTTC.

This clone was seen only once. The chain recombines TRBV28 with TRBJ2-1; TRBD1 agrees at 8 bases. This CDR3 is 17 amino acids long. Trimming cost V 6 bases and J 8 bases; bases outside gene matches: 18. CDR1 and CDR2 from the germline V gene are MDHEN and SYDVKM. CDR3 protein: CASSGSGGSFSMDEQFF. The CDR3 DNA reads as TGTGCCAGCAGCGGGTCAGGGGGCTCTTTCAGTATGGATGAGCAGTTCTTC. The whole variable domain, remainder taken from reference TRBV28 and TRBJ2-1, is DVKVTQSSRYLVKRTGEKVFLECVQDMDHENMFWYRQDPGLGLRLIYFSYDVKMKEKGDIPEGYSVSREKKERFSLILESASTNQTSMYLCASSGSGGSFSMDEQFFGPGTRLTVL.

The chain joins TRBV5-1 to TRBJ2-7; D is ambiguous. Germline lookup yields CDR1 SGHRS and CDR2 YFSETQ. This CDR3 is 11 amino acids long. V lost 4 bases, J lost 3 bases, and 5 bases lay in between. CDR3 region: CASSENYEQYF. The CDR3 DNA reads as TGCGCCAGCAGCGAGAACTACGAGCAGTACTTC.

This clone came up a few times. The chain couples TRBV19 to TRBJ1-2; D might be TRBD1 (6 bases). The CDR3 spans 13 residues. V gave up 5 bases and J gave up 5 bases, with 12 bases separating them. Looked up from germline, CDR1 is LNHDA and CDR2 is SQIVND (reference sequence). CDR3 amino acids: CASSVTGFYGYTF. For the CDR3, the DNA is TGTGCCAGTAGTGTGACAGGATTTTATGGCTACACCTTC.

J is TRBJ1-1 and V is TRBV7-2; D ambiguous. Germline-derived CDR1 and CDR2 are SGHTA and FQGNSA. V was trimmed by 1 base and J by 1 base, leaving 13 bases between them. This CDR3 is built from 16 residues. The CDR3 nucleotides read TGTGCCAGCAGCTTAGACGGGGTATCGGGGAACACTGAAGCTTTCTTT. Its protein product is CASSLDGVSGNTEAFF.

This clone was observed a few times. The J gene is TRBJ2-5, the V gene TRBV5-1; 7 nucleotides agree with TRBD2. Germline loops: CDR1 SGHRS, CDR2 YFSETQ. V lost 2 bases and J lost 7; bases outside the gene matches: 5. The CDR3 has 13 amino acids. The CDR3 bases are TGCGCCAGCAGCTTAACCCCTAGCGGGACCCAGTACTTC. Its translation: CASSLTPSGTQYF.

The J gene is TRBJ2-1, the V gene TRBV5-1; 7 bases fit TRBD1. Germline CDR1 and CDR2: SGHRS and YFSETQ. The CDR3 has 12 amino acids. The V and J ends lost 2 bases and 8 bases, in that order; junction bases with no gene match: 1. The CDR3 protein is CASSLDRDEQFF. DNA for the CDR3: TGCGCCAGCAGCTTAGACAGGGATGAGCAGTTCTTC.

This rearrangement joins TRBV20-1 to TRBJ2-7, with D perhaps matching TRBD2 (5 bases). The germline CDR1 and CDR2 sequences are DFQATT and SNEGSKA (reference sequence). Trimming removed 7 bases from V and 7 bases from J, with 14 bases in between. This CDR3 has 11 residues. The CDR3 region is CSVGETGEQYF. CDR3 in DNA: TGCAGTGTGGGCGAAACGGGGGAGCAGTACTTC.

The chain employs TRBV19 and TRBJ1-6; 8 bases map to TRBD1. The junction had 5 bases not matched to a gene; V was cut back by 7 bases and J by 9 bases. Germline values: CDR1 LNHDA, CDR2 SQIVND (reference sequence). This CDR3 has 13 amino acids. The chain's CDR3 is CASKRTGSSPLHF. CDR3 nucleotide sequence: TGTGCCAGTAAAAGGACAGGGAGTTCACCCCTCCACTTT.

Comment on this clone: The junction differs from germline at one of its ends, possibly a read error. The chain employs TRBV28 and TRBJ2-3; D perhaps matches TRBD2 (7 bases). CDR1 is MDHEN and CDR2 is SYDVKM in the germline V gene. This CDR3 has 16 residues. CDR3 bases: TGTGTCAGCAGTCTAACGGGGGGCGGGAGCACAGATACGCAGTATTTT. Protein product: CVSSLTGGGSTDTQYF. Combining the CDR3 with reference TRBV28 and TRBJ2-3 gives the whole variable domain DVKVTQSSRYLVKRTGEKVFLECVQDMDHENMFWYRQDPGLGLRLIYFSYDVKMKEKGDIPEGYSVSREKKERFSLILESASTNQTSMYLCVSSLTGGGSTDTQYFGPGTRLTVL.

The chain is built from TRBV2 and TRBJ1-5; D perhaps matches TRBD1 (5 bases). V shed 6 bases and J shed 6 bases, with 18 bases lying between them. The CDR3 spans 15 residues. Germline V lookup: CDR1 SNHLY, CDR2 FYNNEI. Here the CDR3 reads CASRGGLRGSQPQHF. The CDR3 DNA reads TGTGCCAGCAGGGGTGGGCTGCGGGGGAGTCAGCCCCAGCATTTT. The full variable domain, completed using reference TRBV2 and TRBJ1-5, is EPEVTQTPSHQVTQMGQEVILRCVPISNHLYFYWYRQILGQKVEFLVSFYNNEISEKSEIFDDQFSVERPDGSNFTLKIRSTKLEDSAMYFCASRGGLRGSQPQHFGDGTRLSIL.

The chain recombines TRBV6-5 with TRBJ1-1; 7 bases align to TRBD1. The junction had 8 bases not matched to a gene; V was cut back by 2 bases and J by 5 bases. Germline values: CDR1 MNHEY, CDR2 SVGAGI. This CDR3 has 15 residues. The CDR3: CASSYGDSRSTEAFF. In DNA, the CDR3 is TGTGCCAGCAGTTACGGGGACAGTAGGTCAACTGAAGCTTTCTTT.

The genes are TRBV5-1 and TRBJ1-5; D ambiguous. This CDR3 contains 15 residues. Germline CDR1 and CDR2: SGHRS and YFSETQ. Trimming left V 4 bases short and J 0 bases short, with 11 bases between. CDR3 DNA sequence: TGCGCCAGCAGCACAGACGGATATAGCAATCAGCCCCAGCATTTT. Encoded protein: CASSTDGYSNQPQHF.

The chain has TRBV7-9 and TRBJ2-5; 9 bases map to TRBD1. The ends lost 4 bases at V and 5 bases at J; junction bases unmatched: 8. Germline CDR1 SEHNR, CDR2 FQNEAQ (reference sequence). This CDR3 is 15 amino acids long. The CDR3 nucleotides are TGTGCCAGCAGCTATTTACAGGGGGCGGGGGAGACCCAGTACTTC. It specifies CASSYLQGAGETQYF.

This clone was detected only once. The genes are TRBV28 and TRBJ1-2; maybe TRBD1 (5 bases). Germline V CDR1 and CDR2: MDHEN, SYDVKM. The CDR3 covers 13 residues. The V end lost 8 bases, the J end lost 6 bases, and 16 bases lay between the germline ends. The CDR3 loop reads CASLWGGSHGYTF. The CDR3 nucleotides are TGTGCCAGCTTGTGGGGGGGGTCGCATGGCTACACCTTC.

This chain connects TRBV6-1 to TRBJ1-2; possible D gene TRBD1, 5 bases. The CDR3 is made up of 15 amino acids. Trimming left V 6 bases short and J 0 bases short, with 14 bases between. The germline CDR1 and CDR2 sequences are MNHNS and SASEGT. The CDR3 DNA is TGTGCCAGCAGGGAGGGGTCAGGGCCTAACTATGGCTACACCTTC. Its translation: CASREGSGPNYGYTF.

This clone showed up just once. This sequence joins TRBV6-4 and TRBJ2-1, with 9 bases that match TRBD1. CDR1 and CDR2 (germline): MRHNA, SNTAGT. The CDR3 length is 14 residues. V lost 3 bases and J lost 8; bases outside the gene matches: 5. The CDR3 region is CASSEGQGHDEQFF. CDR3 coding DNA: TGTGCCAGCAGTGAGGGACAGGGCCACGATGAGCAGTTCTTC.

The chain has TRBV5-6 and TRBJ2-5; maybe TRBD2 (6 bases). Deletions cut 3 bases from V and 13 bases from J, with 19 bases between. CDR3 size: 13 residues. CDR1 and CDR2 (germline): SGHDT, YYEEEE. The CDR3 DNA follows: TGTGCCAGCAGCTCCTCCATGAGACTAGTGGGGTACTTC. This codes for CASSSSMRLVGYF. Full variable domain (outside the CDR3, taken from reference TRBV5-6 and TRBJ2-5): DAGVTQSPTHLIKTRGQQVTLRCSPKSGHDTVSWYQQALGQGPQFIFQYYEEEERQRGNFPDRFSGHQFPNYSSELNVNALLLGDSALYLCASSSSMRLVGYFGPGTRLLVL.

This sequence joins TRBV7-2 and TRBJ1-2, with TRBD1 matching over 12 bases. CDR3 length equals 18 residues. V was clipped by 3 bases and J by 3 bases; unmatched bases: 11. Germline V gives CDR1 SGHTA, CDR2 FQGNSA. CDR3 bases: TGTGCCAGCAGCTTCCTCCGGGACAGGGGGCCCGGGGACTATGGCTACACCTTC. Translating it yields CASSFLRDRGPGDYGYTF.

The chain links TRBV4-3 to TRBJ2-7; D possibly corresponds to TRBD1 (5 bases). V was clipped by 4 bases and J by 2 bases, with 15 bases between them. CDR1 is LGHNA, CDR2 YSLEER, per germline. The CDR3 is 15 amino acids. CDR3 protein: CASSPAIGVAYEQYF. The CDR3 DNA is TGCGCCAGCAGCCCAGCTATAGGGGTAGCCTACGAGCAGTACTTC.

The J gene is TRBJ1-5, the V gene TRBV28, with TRBD1 identical over 12 bases. The CDR3 sequence is 16 residues long. The V gene's germline CDR1 is MDHEN and CDR2 SYDVKM. With 6 bases clipped from V and 5 bases from J, the junction kept 8 bases outside the gene matches. CDR3 DNA: TGTGCCAGCAGCCTCGCGGGACAGGGGGCCGATCAGCCCCAGCATTTT. Translating it yields CASSLAGQGADQPQHF. The full variable domain, its missing parts supplied by reference TRBV28 and TRBJ1-5, is DVKVTQSSRYLVKRTGEKVFLECVQDMDHENMFWYRQDPGLGLRLIYFSYDVKMKEKGDIPEGYSVSREKKERFSLILESASTNQTSMYLCASSLAGQGADQPQHFGDGTRLSIL.

This sequence joins TRBV5-4 and TRBJ2-1; 8 bases align to TRBD2. The CDR3 consists of 15 residues. The germline V gene encodes CDR1 SGHNT and CDR2 YYREEE (reference sequence). Germline trimming cut 4 bases from V and 10 bases from J; bases unmatched to any gene: 13. The CDR3 nucleotides are TGTGCCAGCAGCCCAAAGCGGGAGCTTTTCAAGGAGCAGTTCTTC. It encodes CASSPKRELFKEQFF.

The gene calls are TRBV6-5 and TRBJ2-3; 10 nucleotides align to TRBD2. CDR1 and CDR2 from the germline V gene are MNHEY and SVGAGI. This CDR3 comprises 16 residues. Germline trimming cut 2 bases from V and 2 bases from J; bases unmatched to any gene: 4. CDR3 nucleotide sequence: TGTGCCAGCAGTTACGGTAGCGGGGGGCTCACAGATACGCAGTATTTT. It yields the protein CASSYGSGGLTDTQYF.

The rearrangement links TRBV6-5 to TRBJ2-3; the match to TRBD2 covers 14 bases. CDR3 length: 16 amino acids. Germline trimming cut 4 bases from V and 3 bases from J; bases unmatched to any gene: 3. Germline V gene data show CDR1 as MNHEY and CDR2 as SVGAGI. CDR3 DNA sequence: TGTGCCAGCAGTTTGGGACTAGCGGGAGTGACAGATACGCAGTATTTT. Amino acids: CASSLGLAGVTDTQYF.

The V gene is TRBV28, the J gene TRBJ2-7, with D possibly matching TRBD2 (6 bases). CDR3 length: 14 residues. V was pared by 7 bases and J by 5 bases, with 18 bases between. CDR1 and CDR2 (germline): MDHEN, SYDVKM. The CDR3 sequence is CASTPGGGIDEQYF. CDR3 in DNA: TGTGCCAGCACCCCCGGGGGTGGTATCGACGAGCAGTACTTC.

The chain combines TRBV5-4 with TRBJ2-3; 7 bases are a match to TRBD2. The CDR3 has 16 amino acids. V lost 3 bases, J lost 2 bases, and 9 bases stayed unmatched. Germline CDR1 is SGHNT and CDR2 is YYREEE (reference sequence). Here the CDR3 reads CASSSRLRGVTDTQYF. CDR3 coding DNA: TGTGCCAGCAGCTCCCGGCTCCGGGGGGTCACAGATACGCAGTATTTT.

V gene TRBV2 combines with J gene TRBJ2-7; 8 bases map to TRBD2. Germline assignment: CDR1 SNHLY and CDR2 FYNNEI. This CDR3 is 15 amino acids long. With 3 bases clipped from V and 7 bases from J, the junction kept 11 bases outside the gene matches. CDR3 DNA sequence: TGTGCCAGCAGTGACCCAGCGGGAGTTGGATGGGAGCAGTACTTC. Translating gives CASSDPAGVGWEQYF.